One sample yielded the 27 T cell receptor beta chains listed below, sequenced in a study of blood T cell repertoires in COVID-19. Clones were read by immunoSEQ multiplex PCR, and TCRdb kept only the in-frame ones, dropping some. Of about 250,000 clones listed, roughly nine tenths are singletons. Sequenced: PBMCs or T cells enriched from blood (not recorded which). These receptors all stem from a woman under 30 who had recovered from COVID-19.

The chain combines TRBV11-3 with TRBJ2-5; D is possibly TRBD2 (7 bases). Looked up from germline, CDR1 is SGHNT and CDR2 is YENEEA. V lost 8 bases and J lost 6, with 22 bases in between. The CDR3 has 15 residues. The CDR3 sequence is CASAAGAGEVKTQYF. The CDR3 DNA follows: TGTGCCAGCGCTGCGGGGGCCGGGGAAGTAAAGACCCAGTACTTC.

This chain uses TRBV7-9 with TRBJ1-2, with TRBD1 as a possible D gene (5 bases). CDR3 length: 14 amino acids. From germline, CDR1 is SEHNR and CDR2 FQNEAQ (reference sequence). With 7 bases removed from V and 4 bases from J, the gap between germline ends came to 16 bases. The CDR3 coding sequence is TGTGCCAGCACCACCCCGCGGACACTCTATGGCTACACCTTC. Protein product: CASTTPRTLYGYTF.

The rearrangement uses TRBV5-1 and TRBJ1-4; 9 bases align to TRBD1. In germline, CDR1 is SGHRS, CDR2 YFSETQ. Trimming cost V 3 bases and J 5 bases; bases outside gene matches: 5. The CDR3 runs to 15 residues. Written as DNA, the CDR3 is TGCGCCAGCAGCTCCTCCGGGACAGGGAATGAAAAACTGTTTTTT. Translation gives CASSSSGTGNEKLFF. Variable domain in full (rest from reference TRBV5-1 and TRBJ1-4): KAGVTQTPRYLIKTRGQQVTLSCSPISGHRSVSWYQQTPGQGLQFLFEYFSETQRNKGNFPGRFSGRQFSNSRSEMNVSTLELGDSALYLCASSSSGTGNEKLFFGSGTQLSVL.

This clone appeared a single time. V usage is TRBV9 and J usage is TRBJ2-2, with 9 bases identical to TRBD1. This CDR3 is built from 16 residues. In germline, CDR1 is SGDLS, CDR2 YYNGEE. The V gene end was trimmed by 2 bases and the J gene end by 5 bases; junction bases not matched to a gene: 7. This chain's CDR3 is CASSVSAGTGTGELFF. In DNA, the CDR3 is TGTGCCAGCAGCGTCTCTGCCGGGACAGGGACCGGGGAGCTGTTTTTT.

The rearrangement links TRBV29-1 to TRBJ1-2; maybe TRBD1 (6 bases). V lost 6 bases and J lost 8, with 13 bases in between. Germline V gene data show CDR1 as SQVTM and CDR2 as ANQGSEA. The CDR3 runs to 11 residues. DNA for the CDR3: TGCAGCGTGGGACATTCGGGAGGCTACACCTTC. It specifies CSVGHSGGYTF.

The chain links TRBV14 to TRBJ1-2; TRBD1 matches at 8 bases. This CDR3 comprises 13 residues. Per the germline V gene, CDR1 is SGHDN and CDR2 is FVKESK. J gave up 8 bases and V 4 bases, and 6 bases lay outside the gene matches. CDR3 DNA sequence: TGTGCCAGCAGCCCTGGACAGGGACGGGGCTACACCTTC. Translated: CASSPGQGRGYTF.

This clone appeared a single time. V and J are TRBV28 and TRBJ1-5; D uncertain. The V end was cut by 4 bases, the J end by 1 base, with 5 bases between. The CDR3 sequence is 13 residues long. Germline lookup yields CDR1 MDHEN and CDR2 SYDVKM. DNA for the CDR3: TGTGCCAGCAGTTCACAGAGCAATCAGCCCCAGCATTTT. This translates into CASSSQSNQPQHF. Filled out from reference TRBV28 and TRBJ1-5, the complete variable domain reads DVKVTQSSRYLVKRTGEKVFLECVQDMDHENMFWYRQDPGLGLRLIYFSYDVKMKEKGDIPEGYSVSREKKERFSLILESASTNQTSMYLCASSSQSNQPQHFGDGTRLSIL.

J is TRBJ2-3 and V is TRBV5-6, with TRBD1 matching 10 bases. The germline V gene encodes CDR1 SGHDT and CDR2 YYEEEE. V was clipped by 2 bases and J by 8 bases; unmatched bases: 8. The CDR3 is made up of 15 amino acids. The chain's CDR3 is CASSFRQGAVTTQYF. CDR3 DNA: TGTGCCAGCAGCTTTCGACAGGGGGCGGTGACTACGCAGTATTTT.

The chain employs TRBV29-1 and TRBJ1-5, with D unclear. Germline CDR1 and CDR2: SQVTM and ANQGSEA. This CDR3 is 15 amino acids long. The V and J ends lost 8 bases and 4 bases respectively, with 21 bases between them. Here the CDR3 reads CSPSDGPSSNQPQHF. The CDR3 bases are TGCAGCCCCTCGGATGGACCTAGCAGTAATCAGCCCCAGCATTTT. Variable domain in full (rest from reference TRBV29-1 and TRBJ1-5): SAVISQKPSRDICQRGTSLTIQCQVDSQVTMMFWYRQQPGQSLTLIATANQGSEATYESGFVIDKFPISRPNLTFSTLTVSNMSPEDSSIYLCSPSDGPSSNQPQHFGDGTRLSIL.

This chain links TRBV9 with TRBJ2-2; D is possibly TRBD2 (6 bases). Trimming took off 3 bases at V and 1 base at J, with 19 bases between the two ends. Per the germline V gene, CDR1 is SGDLS and CDR2 is YYNGEE. The CDR3 has 18 residues. CDR3 region: CASSGGGGLRGNTGELFF. The CDR3 nucleotides read TGTGCCAGCAGCGGCGGCGGAGGGCTCCGAGGGAACACCGGGGAGCTGTTTTTT.

The chain joins TRBV29-1 to TRBJ2-1; 9 nucleotides line up with TRBD1. CDR3 size: 13 residues. The V gene end was trimmed by 6 bases and the J gene end by 6 bases; junction bases not matched to a gene: 6. Per germline, CDR1 SQVTM and CDR2 ANQGSEA. CDR3 DNA: TGCAGCGTGGGGGGACAGGGTCGCAATGAGCAGTTCTTC. Its protein product is CSVGGQGRNEQFF.

The count of this clone is one. This chain connects TRBV16 to TRBJ1-1; the D is unclear. With 0 bases removed from V and 0 bases from J, the gap between germline ends came to 11 bases. CDR1 and CDR2 (germline): KGHSY, FQNENV. The CDR3 loop spans 16 amino acids. CDR3 residues: CASSQSVRSMNTEAFF. CDR3 DNA sequence: TGTGCCAGCAGCCAATCAGTCAGGTCGATGAACACTGAAGCTTTCTTT.

This sequence joins TRBV19 and TRBJ1-2, with D perhaps matching TRBD1 (6 bases). The CDR3 loop spans 14 amino acids. The germline gives CDR1 LNHDA, CDR2 SQIVND (reference sequence). The V gene lost 9 bases and the J gene lost 4 bases, with 18 bases spanning the gap. CDR3 amino acids: CASLRGASGYGYTF. Here the CDR3 DNA reads TGTGCCAGCCTCCGGGGGGCATCTGGCTATGGCTACACCTTC.

The chain links TRBV5-4 to TRBJ2-7; D might be TRBD1 (5 bases). The CDR3 loop spans 12 amino acids. The ends were cut back, 4 bases at V and 7 bases at J, with 12 bases in the middle. Germline values: CDR1 SGHNT, CDR2 YYREEE (reference sequence). The CDR3: CASSRPQGEQYF. For the CDR3, the DNA is TGTGCCAGCAGCCGACCCCAGGGAGAGCAGTACTTC.

The chain employs TRBV10-3 and TRBJ1-1, with 8 bases matching TRBD1. The CDR3 spans 14 residues. The germline CDR1 and CDR2 sequences are ENHRY and SYGVKD. The J segment lost 4 bases and the V segment lost 5 bases, leaving 6 bases of the junction unmatched. CDR3 DNA: TGTGCCATCAGTTCAGGGGGCGGAGGCACTGAAGCTTTCTTT. This gives the protein CAISSGGGGTEAFF.

The chain recombines TRBV9 with TRBJ2-2; 10 bases are shared with TRBD1. This CDR3 spans 15 amino acids. The J segment lost 5 bases and the V segment lost 3 bases, leaving 4 bases of the junction unmatched. In germline, CDR1 is SGDLS, CDR2 YYNGEE. The CDR3 nucleotides read TGTGCCAGCAGCGCTCGGACAGGGGGAACCGGGGAGCTGTTTTTT. It specifies CASSARTGGTGELFF.

The rearrangement uses TRBV7-9 and TRBJ1-5, with D possibly matching TRBD1 (5 bases). Trimming took 4 bases from V and 3 from J, leaving 10 bases between them. Germline CDR1 SEHNR, CDR2 FQNEAQ (reference sequence). CDR3 size: 14 residues. CDR3 nucleotides: TGTGCCAGCAGCTCGACAGAACTCAATCAGCCCCAGCATTTT. Encoded protein: CASSSTELNQPQHF.

The chain joins TRBV6-1 to TRBJ1-3; 8 bases align to TRBD1. Germline lookup yields CDR1 MNHNS and CDR2 SASEGT. V gave up 3 bases and J gave up 7 bases; unmatched junction bases: 8. The CDR3 has 15 amino acids. The CDR3 sequence is CASSDLWTGINTIYF. CDR3 bases: TGTGCCAGCAGTGATCTCTGGACAGGGATCAACACCATATATTTT.

The chain couples TRBV18 to TRBJ2-5, with D possibly TRBD1 on 5 matching bases. The CDR3 extends over 13 amino acids. V was pared by 3 bases and J by 5 bases, with 10 bases between. Germline values: CDR1 KGHSH, CDR2 LQKENI. CDR3 residues: CASSPQGWETQYF. CDR3 in DNA: TGTGCCAGCTCACCGCAGGGCTGGGAGACCCAGTACTTC.

V is TRBV5-1 and J is TRBJ2-2; 9 bases match TRBD1. Per the germline V gene, CDR1 is SGHRS and CDR2 is YFSETQ. V dropped 0 bases and J dropped 4; count of bases not matched to a gene: 4. The CDR3 sequence is 16 residues long. The CDR3 spells CASSLEQGASTGELFF. The CDR3 coding sequence is TGCGCCAGCAGCTTGGAACAGGGGGCGAGCACCGGGGAGCTGTTTTTT.

This sequence joins TRBV7-8 and TRBJ1-1; the D is unclear. Per germline, CDR1 SGHVS and CDR2 FQNEAQ. V shed 3 bases and J shed 2 bases, with 16 bases lying between them. The CDR3 has 16 amino acids. The CDR3 region is CASSLGLPGLNTEAFF. The CDR3 DNA reads as TGTGCCAGCAGCTTGGGCCTACCAGGCCTAAACACTGAAGCTTTCTTT.

This clone was detected ten times or more. Distinct nucleotide sequences in the sample also encode this CDR3. The rearrangement links TRBV5-4 to TRBJ2-7, with 13 bases fitting TRBD2. Losses at the gene ends were 3 bases for V and 3 bases for J; bases not matched to a gene: 3. This CDR3 spans 15 amino acids. CDR1 and CDR2 (germline): SGHNT, YYREEE (reference sequence). CDR3 sequence: CASSSGLAGSYEQYF. In DNA form, the CDR3 reads TGTGCCAGCAGCTCGGGACTAGCGGGGAGCTACGAGCAGTACTTC.

This chain links TRBV3-1 (or the pseudogene TRBV3-2) with TRBJ1-4; 10 positions agree with TRBD1. The CDR3 has 15 amino acids. J lost 4 bases, V lost 6 bases, and 5 bases had no gene match. The V gene's germline CDR1 is LGHDT and CDR2 YNNKEL (reference sequence). For the CDR3, the DNA is TGTGCCAGCAGACGTCGGACAGGGGGTAATGAAAAACTGTTTTTT. It encodes CASRRRTGGNEKLFF.

The chain uses TRBV10-1 and TRBJ2-3; no clear D gene. Trimming took 0 bases from V and 1 from J, leaving 14 bases between them. This CDR3 contains 17 residues. CDR1 and CDR2 from the germline V gene are WNHNN and SYGVQD (reference sequence). The chain's CDR3 is CASSESFLGTGTDTQYF. CDR3 nucleotide sequence: TGCGCCAGCAGTGAGTCTTTCCTGGGCACGGGCACAGATACGCAGTATTTT.

V usage is TRBV4-1 and J usage is TRBJ1-1; D gene ambiguous. V gave up 3 bases and J gave up 4 bases, with 12 bases separating them. The CDR3 loop spans 14 amino acids. In germline, CDR1 is MGHRA, CDR2 YSYEKL. The CDR3: CASSQPLKPTEAFF. Here the CDR3 DNA reads TGCGCCAGCAGCCAGCCACTGAAACCCACTGAAGCTTTCTTT.

The J gene is TRBJ1-1, the V gene TRBV6-5; D unresolved. Germline CDR1 and CDR2: MNHEY and SVGAGI. The CDR3 length is 10 residues. CDR3 bases: TGTGGCGCCGGCGGGGCTGAAGCTTTCTTT. It translates to CGAGGAEAFF.

The count of this clone is one. The chain uses TRBV5-6 and TRBJ2-3; TRBD1 agrees at 10 bases. Trimming removed 4 bases from V and 5 bases from J; junction bases left unmatched: 4. CDR3 length equals 14 residues. The germline V gene encodes CDR1 SGHDT and CDR2 YYEEEE. CDR3 in DNA: TGTGCCAGCAGCGACGGACAGGGGGAAGATACGCAGTATTTT. This gives the protein CASSDGQGEDTQYF. Using reference TRBV5-6 and TRBJ2-3 for the parts outside the CDR3, the full variable domain is DAGVTQSPTHLIKTRGQQVTLRCSPKSGHDTVSWYQQALGQGPQFIFQYYEEEERQRGNFPDRFSGHQFPNYSSELNVNALLLGDSALYLCASSDGQGEDTQYFGPGTRLTVL.